The 20 T cell receptor beta chains below all came from one sample that was sequenced in a study of OX40 agonist ivuxolimab in advanced cancers. TCRdb's table, derived via immunoSEQ multiplex PCR, lists solely in-frame clones and lacks some. Among some 45,000 clones, around 87% were seen once, and the ten largest hold 4.5% to 5%. The source material was CD4+ or CD8+ T cells sorted from blood, sampled in a trial of the OX40 agonist ivuxolimab. These receptors originate from an adult with an advanced solid tumor such as melanoma, head and neck, liver or kidney cancer.

The chain has TRBV5-6 and TRBJ2-7; D remains unclear. With 6 bases removed from V and 2 bases from J, the gap between germline ends came to 12 bases. This CDR3 has 13 amino acids. CDR1 is SGHDT and CDR2 is YYEEEE in the germline V gene. The CDR3 protein is CASTVREAYEQYF. As DNA, the CDR3 is TGTGCCAGCACCGTCCGTGAGGCCTACGAGCAGTACTTC.

V is TRBV19 and J is TRBJ1-4; D is unresolved. The length of the CDR3 is 15 residues. V lost 6 bases and J 6 bases, leaving 17 bases between the germline ends. CDR1 and CDR2 from the germline V gene are LNHDA and SQIVND (reference sequence). CDR3 in amino acids: CASSLGRSGYEKLFF. For the CDR3, the DNA is TGTGCCAGTAGCCTAGGCCGAAGCGGGTATGAAAAACTGTTTTTT.

The chain employs TRBV19 and TRBJ2-2; 7 bases are a match to TRBD1. Per germline, CDR1 LNHDA and CDR2 SQIVND (reference sequence). The CDR3 is made up of 14 amino acids. With V trimmed by 6 bases and J by 2 bases, 3 bases remained unmatched. The CDR3 DNA reads TGTGCCAGTAGGACAGGGTCTAACACCGGGGAGCTGTTTTTT. Translating gives CASRTGSNTGELFF.

This clone was observed once. The chain carries TRBV19 and TRBJ2-2, with D maybe TRBD2 (6 bases). Trimming pared 6 bases from V and 10 bases from J, leaving 15 bases between. Germline values: CDR1 LNHDA, CDR2 SQIVND (reference sequence). The CDR3 has 13 residues. The chain's CDR3 is CASSLTSLMELFF. In nucleotides, the CDR3 is TGTGCCAGTAGCCTAACTAGCTTGATGGAGCTGTTTTTT.

V usage is TRBV28 and J usage is TRBJ2-1; D uncertain. CDR1 MDHEN and CDR2 SYDVKM come from the germline V gene. V was shortened by 2 bases and J by 6 bases, with 14 bases between the two germline ends. The CDR3 is 15 residues long. CDR3 coding DNA: TGTGCCAGCAGTTTAGACCCCGGCGGAGCCAATGAGCAGTTCTTC. Translating it yields CASSLDPGGANEQFF.

The genes are TRBV30 and TRBJ2-3; D remains unclear. Germline assignment: CDR1 GTSNPN and CDR2 SVGIG (reference sequence). With 4 bases removed from V and 5 bases from J, the gap between germline ends came to 7 bases. The CDR3 consists of 11 residues. The CDR3: CAWMIGDTQYF. As DNA, the CDR3 is TGTGCCTGGATGATAGGAGATACGCAGTATTTT.

The rearrangement joins TRBV5-1 to TRBJ1-1, with D perhaps TRBD1 (6 bases). The CDR3 loop spans 17 amino acids. V lost 4 bases and J lost 0, with 19 bases in between. The germline gives CDR1 SGHRS, CDR2 YFSETQ. Here the CDR3 reads CASSTGFSTGMNTEAFF. The CDR3 nucleotides are TGCGCCAGCAGCACCGGATTTTCAACAGGGATGAACACTGAAGCTTTCTTT.

V usage is TRBV6-6 and J usage is TRBJ2-7; D call uncertain. The CDR3 covers 13 residues. Deletions cut 3 bases from V and 6 bases from J, with 12 bases between. The V gene's germline CDR1 is MNHNY and CDR2 SVGAGI (reference sequence). The CDR3 nucleotides read TGTGCCAGCAGTTATGGAACCTCTGGCGAGCAGTACTTC. As protein: CASSYGTSGEQYF.

This clone was recorded once. CDR3 in DNA: TGTGCCAGCAGCTTAGTTAGCGGGCGAATCTACAATGAGCAGTTCTTC. Protein: CASSLVSGRIYNEQFF. The V gene is TRBV7-2, the J gene TRBJ2-1, with 7 bases fitting TRBD2. The CDR3 is made up of 16 amino acids. Per the germline V gene, CDR1 is SGHTA and CDR2 is FQGNSA. Trimming at V came to 1 base and at J to 3 bases, leaving 6 bases not matched to a gene.

The rearrangement joins TRBV11-2 to TRBJ1-2; possibly TRBD1 for D (6 bases). The CDR3 covers 15 residues. V shed 7 bases and J shed 0 bases, with 15 bases lying between them. Germline V CDR1 and CDR2: SGHAT, FQNNGV. In nucleotides, the CDR3 is TGTGCCAGCAACCTACAGGGAGGCTCTAACTATGGCTACACCTTC. Its protein product is CASNLQGGSNYGYTF.

V usage is TRBV2 and J usage is TRBJ2-7; 11 nucleotides line up with TRBD2. CDR3 length: 15 amino acids. Looked up from germline, CDR1 is SNHLY and CDR2 is FYNNEI. After removal of 2 bases from V and 3 bases from J, the junction contained 3 bases not matched to a gene. The CDR3 bases are TGTGCCAGCAGTGAATCTAGCGGGGGGCTCTACGAGCAGTACTTC. Translated: CASSESSGGLYEQYF.

The chain recombines TRBV19 with TRBJ2-5; TRBD2 matches at 9 bases. The CDR3 has 16 amino acids. V shed 4 bases and J 3 bases; nucleotides not matched to a gene: 9. The germline V gene encodes CDR1 LNHDA and CDR2 SQIVND (reference sequence). The CDR3 nucleotides read TGTGCCAGTAGTACCACCGCCCCTAGCGGGGAAGAGACCCAGTACTTC. Its translation is CASSTTAPSGEETQYF.

V and J are TRBV5-4 and TRBJ2-5, with TRBD2 matching 12 bases. There are 16 residues in the CDR3. Germline-derived CDR1 and CDR2 are SGHNT and YYREEE (reference sequence). Germline trimming cut 4 bases from V and 2 bases from J; bases unmatched to any gene: 6. CDR3 sequence reads: CASSKPSGGGQETQYF. In DNA form, the CDR3 reads TGTGCCAGCAGCAAACCTAGCGGGGGGGGGCAAGAGACCCAGTACTTC.

The CDR3 sequence: CASSIQVRETQYF. The CDR3 DNA follows: TGTGCCAGTAGTATTCAAGTCCGAGAGACCCAGTACTTC. V gene TRBV19 combines with J gene TRBJ2-5, with D unclear. Trimming took 3 bases from V and 4 from J, leaving 9 bases between them. The CDR3 runs to 13 residues. CDR1 is LNHDA, CDR2 SQIVND, per germline (reference sequence). Together with reference TRBV19 and TRBJ2-5, the CDR3 gives the full variable domain: DGGITQSPKYLFRKEGQNVTLSCEQNLNHDAMYWYRQDPGQGLRLIYYSQIVNDFQKGDIAEGYSVSREKKESFPLTVTSAQKNPTAFYLCASSIQVRETQYFGPGTRLLVL.

The rearrangement uses TRBV4-1 and TRBJ1-2, with 10 bases identical to TRBD1. This CDR3 is built from 17 residues. V lost 4 bases and J lost 4; bases outside the gene matches: 12. CDR1 is MGHRA and CDR2 is YSYEKL in the germline V gene. DNA of the CDR3: TGCGCCAGCAGCCGAAACACCCCGGGACAGGGGAGCTATGGCTACACCTTC. Its protein product is CASSRNTPGQGSYGYTF.

This rearrangement joins TRBV30 to TRBJ1-1; D unclear. The CDR3 consists of 13 residues. Germline V gene lookup returns CDR1 GTSNPN and CDR2 SVGIG (reference sequence). Trimming removed 0 bases at V and 3 bases at J, with 8 bases between. Here the CDR3 reads CAWSVTGYTEAFF. The CDR3 DNA reads TGTGCCTGGAGTGTAACCGGTTACACTGAAGCTTTCTTT.

The table lists this clone with a count of one. The genes are TRBV6-6 and TRBJ1-5, with 8 bases aligning to TRBD1. This CDR3 is built from 12 residues. V trimming: 6 bases; J trimming: 5 bases; junction bases outside the gene matches: 0. Per germline, CDR1 MNHNY and CDR2 SVGAGI (reference sequence). In DNA, the CDR3 is TGTGCCAGCAGGACAGGGGATCAGCCCCAGCATTTT. Translating it yields CASRTGDQPQHF.

V and J are TRBV6-5 and TRBJ2-3; 10 bases align to TRBD1. The CDR3 spans 16 residues. Germline CDR1 MNHEY, CDR2 SVGAGI. The V and J ends lost 4 bases and 4 bases, in that order; junction bases with no gene match: 8. The CDR3, as DNA: TGTGCCAGCAGTTCCGGGACAGGGGATCTCGCAGATACGCAGTATTTT. The encoded protein is CASSSGTGDLADTQYF.

The chain couples TRBV19 to TRBJ2-5; TRBD2 matches 11 bases. This CDR3 has 16 residues. Germline V gene lookup returns CDR1 LNHDA and CDR2 SQIVND (reference sequence). The junction had 6 bases not matched to a gene; V was cut back by 5 bases and J by 1 base. CDR3 in DNA: TGTGCCAGTAGTTTGGGACTAGCGGCGGGCCAAGAGACCCAGTACTTC. It encodes CASSLGLAAGQETQYF.

The J gene is TRBJ1-5, the V gene TRBV28; D is possibly TRBD1 (6 bases). This CDR3 has 13 residues. V shed 9 bases and J shed 0 bases, with 9 bases lying between them. Germline V gene data show CDR1 as MDHEN and CDR2 as SYDVKM. CDR3 DNA: TGTGCCAGTTTCAGGGGTAGCAATCAGCCCCAGCATTTT. Amino acid sequence: CASFRGSNQPQHF.